Below, one TCR beta chain is given with its context. The sample comes from a study of shared clonotypes between healthy human individuals. About the research overall: Two female and a few male donors aged 18 to 49 were enrolled. Per donor, CD8 memory used one plate, CD8 naive used two, CD4 memory used three and CD4 naive used three.

Those who donated were healthy HIV-negative adults, with no recent acute infections or vaccinations reported. Investigators divided CD4+ cells into CD45RA+ naive and CD45RA-negative memory subsets. Germline V gene lookup returns CDR1 MNHNS and CDR2 SASEGT. This CDR3 region has 15 residues. V dropped 6 bases and J dropped 2; count of bases not matched to a gene: 7. Data came from immunoSEQ multiplex PCR; TCRdb stores just in-frame clones and leaves some out. Of approximately 2,000,000 clones in the sample, 80% to 95% were seen once. The origin of this receptor is a man younger than 35 in good health. Some clones in this sample may be carry-over from other donors' samples. The V call is TRBV6-1, the J call TRBJ2-7, with TRBD2 matching over 10 bases. What was sequenced was naive CD4+ T cells from PBMCs. Subset: CD45RA+ positively selected. CDR3 residues: CASRQAGGTPYEQYF. Written as DNA, the CDR3 is TGTGCCAGCAGACAAGCGGGGGGGACCCCCTACGAGCAGTACTTC.